This T cell receptor beta chain was captured in a study of T cell responses to AZD1222 COVID-19 vaccine. CDR1 and CDR2 (germline): SEHNR, FQNEAQ (reference sequence). Between the trimmed V and J ends, which lost 0 bases and 9 bases, there was a span of 12 bases. This CDR3 region has 14 residues. Repertoires were generated with immunoSEQ multiplex PCR, while TCRdb's copy carries only in-frame clones and drops some. The data show over 150,000 clones, 75% to 90% seen once. The gene calls are TRBV7-9 and TRBJ2-1, with D possibly being TRBD1 (6 bases). This sample comprised peripheral blood, obtained on day 0 of AZD1222 vaccination. This TCR was sampled from an adult in good health. The CDR3 region is CASSLAQGLGEQFF. Written as DNA, the CDR3 is TGTGCCAGCAGCTTAGCGCAGGGGTTGGGTGAGCAGTTCTTC.